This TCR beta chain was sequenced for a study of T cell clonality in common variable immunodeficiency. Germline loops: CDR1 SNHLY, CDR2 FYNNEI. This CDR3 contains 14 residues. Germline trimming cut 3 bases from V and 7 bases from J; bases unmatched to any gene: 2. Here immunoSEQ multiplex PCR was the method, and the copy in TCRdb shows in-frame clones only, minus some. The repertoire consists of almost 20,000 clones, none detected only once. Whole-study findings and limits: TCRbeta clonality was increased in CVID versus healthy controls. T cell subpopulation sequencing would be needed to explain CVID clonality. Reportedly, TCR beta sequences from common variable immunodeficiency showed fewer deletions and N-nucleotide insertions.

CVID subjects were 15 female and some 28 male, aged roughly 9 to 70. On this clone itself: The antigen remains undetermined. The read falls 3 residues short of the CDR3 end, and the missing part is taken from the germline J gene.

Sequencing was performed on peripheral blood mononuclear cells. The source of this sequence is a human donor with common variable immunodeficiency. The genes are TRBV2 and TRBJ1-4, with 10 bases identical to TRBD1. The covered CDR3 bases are TGTGCCAGCAGTGAGGGACAGGGGAGTGAAAAA. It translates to CASSEGQGSEK. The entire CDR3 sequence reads CASSEGQGSEKLFF.